This T cell receptor (beta chain) appears in the sequencing data of a study of CD8+ T cells in alopecia areata. About the research overall: Tofacitinib ran 6 to 18 months, followed by 6 months off drug.

Investigators isolated RNA and reverse transcribed it into cDNA to act as the sequencing template. Assay: immunoSEQ multiplex PCR; the TCRdb copy retains only in-frame clones and omits some. The sample has 150,000 or so clones; roughly 50% are singletons. This CDR3 comprises 16 residues. J gave up 6 bases and V 1 base, and 9 bases lay outside the gene matches. Germline loops: CDR1 SGHDN, CDR2 FVKESK. Findings and limits, study-wide: Although TCR sharing was seen in mice, sharing across patients was less clear, possibly for HLA-related reasons. Higher clonality than in normal scalp was seen in lesional scalp, especially alopecia totalis/universalis.

Worth noting for this clone: The antigen remains unidentified.

The sequencing sample was made of CD4+ T cells sorted from blood. The TCR sequence derives from a human donor with alopecia areata. V gene TRBV14 combines with J gene TRBJ2-4, with TRBD1 matching 7 bases. This CDR3 is CASSQVPDRVGNIQYF. The CDR3 DNA sequence: TGTGCCAGCAGCCAAGTCCCTGACAGGGTGGGAAACATTCAGTACTTC.